This TCR beta chain was sequenced for a study of T cell responses to AZD1222 COVID-19 vaccine. The V end lost 1 base, the J end lost 14 bases, and 17 bases lay between the germline ends. The CDR3 covers 13 residues. Germline values: CDR1 SGHVS, CDR2 FQNEAQ. Repertoires were generated with immunoSEQ multiplex PCR, while TCRdb's copy carries only in-frame clones and drops some. The profile shows 110,000 or so clones, about 88% of them singletons. The TCR was taken from an adult who received the AZD1222 COVID-19 vaccine. Source: peripheral blood, taken 28 days after the second AZD1222 dose. This rearrangement joins TRBV7-8 to TRBJ1-2, with no clear D. The DNA of the CDR3 is TGTGCCAGCAGCTTAGTAGGTGGCGCCCTTGAAACCTTC. Encoded protein: CASSLVGGALETF.